The 27 T cell receptor beta chains below all came from one sample that was sequenced in a study of T cells in tuberculosis. Sorting used thawed, overnight-rested PBMC stained with anti-CD3, a viability dye and GMM-loaded CD1B tetramer. C32 glucose monomycolate from Rhodococcus equi was loaded onto the CD1B tetramers. TCRdb's table, derived via immunoSEQ multiplex PCR, lists solely in-frame clones and lacks some. The data hold nearly 60,000 clones, with around 90% observed a single time. Sample: CD1b-GMM tetramer-negative cells sorted from PBMCs. Every receptor here comes from an adult woman with latent tuberculosis.

This clone was detected a few times. The chain is built from TRBV10-1 and TRBJ1-4; D gene uncertain. The length of the CDR3 is 14 residues. V was trimmed by 6 bases and J by 7 bases, leaving 15 bases between them. Germline CDR1 reads WNHNN; CDR2 reads SYGVQD (reference sequence). The CDR3 nucleotides read TGCGCCAGCAGGAGGGCGGGGAGGGTTGAAAAACTGTTTTTT. Protein: CASRRAGRVEKLFF.

This sequence joins TRBV30 and TRBJ1-4; D ambiguous. CDR1 GTSNPN and CDR2 SVGIG come from the germline V gene (reference sequence). The CDR3 extends over 12 amino acids. Written as DNA, the CDR3 is TGTGCAGGACTGGGAGTGGATGAAAAACTGTTTTTT. It is translated as CAGLGVDEKLFF.

This chain links TRBV4-2 with TRBJ2-1; 9 bases match TRBD2. The CDR3 runs 17 residues. CDR1 is LGHNA and CDR2 is YNFKEQ in the germline V gene. The trim removed 2 bases at V and 7 bases at J, leaving 12 bases unmatched. CDR3 bases: TGTGCCAGCAGCCAACGGGAGGTAGCGGGAGCAACGAATGAGCAGTTCTTC. It encodes CASSQREVAGATNEQFF.

This chain uses TRBV11-3 with TRBJ2-7; D remains unclear. V was trimmed by 5 bases and J by 0 bases, leaving 14 bases between them. This CDR3 region has 15 residues. Germline CDR1 and CDR2: SGHNT and YENEEA. The CDR3 coding sequence is TGTGCCAGCAGCCAAGAATTACAGCTCTCCTACGAGCAGTACTTC. Translation: CASSQELQLSYEQYF.

The chain uses TRBV2 and TRBJ2-5; a weak D match, TRBD1 (5 bases). Trimming stripped 6 bases from V and 2 bases from J, with 10 bases between. Germline V lookup: CDR1 SNHLY, CDR2 FYNNEI. The CDR3 consists of 13 residues. CDR3 DNA sequence: TGTGCCAGCAGCGTTGACAGACAAGAGACCCAGTACTTC. Translating it yields CASSVDRQETQYF.

The rearrangement uses TRBV5-4 and TRBJ2-1, with TRBD2 matching over 8 bases. The CDR3 length is 12 residues. Germline assignment: CDR1 SGHNT and CDR2 YYREEE (reference sequence). V lost 3 bases to trimming and J lost 12 bases; unmatched junction nucleotides: 5. The CDR3: CASSSGGVMQFF. The CDR3 DNA reads as TGTGCCAGCAGCTCGGGGGGGGTCATGCAGTTCTTC.

The chain is built from TRBV27 and TRBJ2-5; TRBD2 matches 13 bases. CDR1 and CDR2 from the germline V gene are MNHEY and SMNVEV (reference sequence). This CDR3 spans 16 amino acids. With V trimmed by 5 bases and J by 1 base, 4 bases remained unmatched. This chain's CDR3 is CASSPTSGRAQETQYF. The CDR3 bases are TGTGCCAGCAGTCCAACTAGCGGGAGGGCCCAAGAGACCCAGTACTTC.

The chain couples TRBV19 to TRBJ2-1, with TRBD2 matching 11 bases. V lost 3 bases and J lost 0; bases outside the gene matches: 4. Germline V gene sequence: CDR1 LNHDA, CDR2 SQIVND (reference sequence). The CDR3 runs 17 residues. The DNA of the CDR3 is TGTGCCAGTAGTATTACTAGCGGGAGAAACTCCTACAATGAGCAGTTCTTC. This sequence encodes CASSITSGRNSYNEQFF.

This chain links TRBV19 with TRBJ2-7; 16 bases align to TRBD2. Looked up from germline, CDR1 is LNHDA and CDR2 is SQIVND (reference sequence). There are 16 residues in the CDR3. Germline trimming cut 7 bases from V and 5 bases from J; bases unmatched to any gene: 8. DNA for the CDR3: TGTGCCAGTAAGGGGACTAGCGGGAGGGGGAACCACGAGCAGTACTTC. Translated, it gives CASKGTSGRGNHEQYF.

This clone has more than one count but fewer than ten. The chain is built from TRBV27 and TRBJ1-4; 9 bases line up with TRBD1. The V gene end was trimmed by 6 bases and the J gene end by 10 bases; junction bases not matched to a gene: 9. CDR1 and CDR2 from the germline V gene are MNHEY and SMNVEV (reference sequence). The CDR3 runs 14 residues. This CDR3 is CASSPGTGMSKLFF. Here the CDR3 DNA reads TGTGCCAGCAGCCCCGGGACAGGGATGTCAAAACTGTTTTTT.

The CDR3 loop reads CASSKYPTSLGSNEQFF. The CDR3 bases are TGTGCCAGCAGCAAATACCCGACTAGTTTAGGAAGCAATGAGCAGTTCTTC. The chain carries TRBV21-1 and TRBJ2-1; the D call TRBD2 from the table was never checked on the DNA. TRBV21-1 is designated a pseudogene. The CDR3 runs to 17 residues.

This chain uses TRBV7-9 with TRBJ2-1; 7 bases are shared with TRBD2. The V gene end was trimmed by 2 bases and the J gene end by 9 bases; junction bases not matched to a gene: 10. This CDR3 contains 15 residues. Germline V lookup: CDR1 SEHNR, CDR2 FQNEAQ (reference sequence). CDR3 sequence: CASSLFRGEGREQFF. In DNA, the CDR3 is TGTGCCAGCAGCTTATTTCGGGGGGAGGGGCGTGAGCAGTTCTTC.

This clone has just one count. The chain is built from TRBV4-3 and TRBJ2-1; no clear D. Germline V gives CDR1 LGHNA, CDR2 YSLEER. Trimming stripped 1 base from V and 3 bases from J, with 7 bases between. The CDR3 contains 14 residues. CDR3 protein: CASSQARGYNEQFF. The CDR3 DNA reads TGCGCCAGCAGCCAAGCTAGAGGCTACAATGAGCAGTTCTTC.

The chain uses TRBV15 and TRBJ1-1; D is perhaps TRBD1 (6 bases). Germline V gene sequence: CDR1 LNHNV, CDR2 YYDKDF (reference sequence). The CDR3 has 14 amino acids. The V and J ends lost 5 bases and 0 bases respectively, with 10 bases between them. CDR3 sequence: CATSPRGMNTEAFF. In DNA, the CDR3 is TGTGCCACCAGCCCCAGGGGCATGAACACTGAAGCTTTCTTT.

The table lists this clone with a count of one. The chain uses TRBV18 and TRBJ1-5; 8 nucleotides agree with TRBD1. Germline-derived CDR1 and CDR2 are KGHSH and LQKENI. V gave up 6 bases and J gave up 6 bases; unmatched junction bases: 10. The CDR3 runs to 15 residues. Here the CDR3 reads CASSLPGGTSQPQHF. The CDR3 DNA sequence: TGTGCCAGCTCCCTTCCAGGGGGCACGAGTCAGCCCCAGCATTTT.

This clone was seen once. The chain has TRBV4-1 and TRBJ1-1, with D perhaps TRBD1 (5 bases). V dropped 0 bases and J dropped 7 bases, with 12 bases sitting between them. The CDR3 totals 14 residues. Germline V gene sequence: CDR1 MGHRA, CDR2 YSYEKL. The CDR3 reads CASSQDPGLYEAFF. The CDR3 DNA follows: TGCGCCAGCAGCCAAGATCCGGGACTGTATGAAGCTTTCTTT.

The chain joins TRBV7-6 to TRBJ1-3, with 8 bases identical to TRBD1. This CDR3 region has 16 residues. Trimming removed 7 bases from V and 4 bases from J; junction bases left unmatched: 12. Looked up from germline, CDR1 is SGHVS and CDR2 is FNYEAQ. The CDR3 nucleotides are TGTGCCAGCACCTCCCAGGGGGCCGCCCCAGGAAACACCATATATTTT. Protein: CASTSQGAAPGNTIYF.

V usage is TRBV7-2 and J usage is TRBJ1-2; TRBD1 is a possible D gene (5 bases). Germline lookup yields CDR1 SGHTA and CDR2 FQGNSA. This CDR3 is built from 13 residues. The V and J ends lost 3 bases and 4 bases respectively, with 9 bases between them. DNA of the CDR3: TGTGCCAGCAGCTTCACAGGAAGCTATGGCTACACCTTC. It translates to CASSFTGSYGYTF.

This clone was seen once. This chain links TRBV4-3 with TRBJ2-7, with 8 bases aligning to TRBD1. The junction had 10 bases not matched to a gene; V was cut back by 2 bases and J by 7 bases. CDR1 is LGHNA, CDR2 YSLEER, per germline. The CDR3 has 15 amino acids. The CDR3 protein is CASSQFWTGKWEQYF. In DNA form, the CDR3 reads TGCGCCAGCAGCCAATTCTGGACAGGGAAATGGGAGCAGTACTTC.

The chain uses TRBV6-4 and TRBJ2-1, with 8 nucleotides matching TRBD1. V shed 6 bases, J shed 9 bases, and the junction held 7 bases outside the gene matches. This CDR3 is 13 amino acids long. Germline loops: CDR1 MRHNA, CDR2 SNTAGT. CDR3 in DNA: TGTGCCAGCAGCCCGGGACAGGCTGGTGAGCAGTTCTTC. Translated: CASSPGQAGEQFF.

V and J are TRBV7-9 and TRBJ2-3, with 8 bases that match TRBD2. V shed 1 base and J 6 bases; nucleotides not matched to a gene: 6. The germline gives CDR1 SEHNR, CDR2 FQNEAQ (reference sequence). There are 15 residues in the CDR3. Here the CDR3 reads CASSLEPGGRDTQYF. In DNA form, the CDR3 reads TGTGCCAGCAGCTTAGAGCCGGGAGGGCGGGATACGCAGTATTTT.

This sequence joins TRBV4-1 and TRBJ1-1; tentatively, D is TRBD1 (5 bases). Trimming took off 4 bases at V and 6 bases at J, with 15 bases between the two ends. This CDR3 spans 14 amino acids. The germline CDR1 and CDR2 sequences are MGHRA and YSYEKL. CDR3 residues: CASSPIGGVPEAFF. DNA of the CDR3: TGCGCCAGCAGCCCTATCGGGGGGGTACCTGAAGCTTTCTTT.

The chain carries TRBV7-9 and TRBJ2-5; D gene ambiguous. Germline V gene lookup returns CDR1 SEHNR and CDR2 FQNEAQ (reference sequence). The CDR3 covers 13 residues. The V gene lost 3 bases and the J gene lost 7 bases, with 12 bases spanning the gap. CDR3 DNA sequence: TGTGCCAGCAGCTTGGAAGGCAGGTGGACCCAGTACTTC. Translation gives CASSLEGRWTQYF. The whole variable domain, filled in from reference TRBV7-9 and TRBJ2-5, reads DTGVSQNPRHKITKRGQNVTFRCDPISEHNRLYWYRQTLGQGPEFLTYFQNEAQLEKSRLLSDRFSAERPKGSFSTLEIQRTEQGDSAMYLCASSLEGRWTQYFGPGTRLLVL.

The table lists this clone with a count of one. The rearrangement uses TRBV7-9 and TRBJ2-4, with a possible D match to TRBD1 (5 bases). V lost 5 bases and J lost 15, with 14 bases in between. The CDR3 totals 11 residues. Germline loops: CDR1 SEHNR, CDR2 FQNEAQ (reference sequence). CDR3: CASSRDSFLYF. CDR3 nucleotide sequence: TGTGCCAGCAGCAGAGACAGCTTTCTGTACTTC.

The chain is built from TRBV15 and TRBJ2-1; a weak D match, TRBD1 (6 bases). The CDR3 consists of 15 residues. Germline CDR1 and CDR2: LNHNV and YYDKDF (reference sequence). V lost 2 bases to trimming and J lost 6 bases, with 14 bases between them. In DNA form, the CDR3 reads TGTGCCACCAGCAGATTAACAGGGATCTCCAATGAGCAGTTCTTC. Its protein product is CATSRLTGISNEQFF.

This clone was seen a single time. The chain is built from TRBV2 and TRBJ2-3; D may be TRBD2 (5 bases). With 2 bases removed from V and 4 bases from J, the gap between germline ends came to 7 bases. Germline CDR1 and CDR2: SNHLY and FYNNEI. The CDR3 sequence is 13 residues long. The CDR3 reads CASSETGADTQYF. DNA of the CDR3: TGTGCCAGCAGTGAAACCGGGGCAGATACGCAGTATTTT.

V gene TRBV4-1 combines with J gene TRBJ2-7; 8 nucleotides line up with TRBD2. Germline trimming cut 2 bases from V and 2 bases from J; bases unmatched to any gene: 5. Looked up from germline, CDR1 is MGHRA and CDR2 is YSYEKL. There are 15 residues in the CDR3. The CDR3, as DNA: TGCGCCAGCAGCCAAAACCGGGGGGGTCCCTACGAGCAGTACTTC. It encodes CASSQNRGGPYEQYF.